This TCR beta chain derives from a study of technical replicates of blood from a handful of donors. Sequencing used immunoSEQ multiplex PCR; TCRdb keeps in-frame clones, though not all of them. The sample consists of approximately 79,000 clones, roughly 90% of them appearing once. The CDR3 extends over 16 amino acids. This clonotype was sampled from a human donor in good health. The chain uses TRBV21-1 and TRBJ2-1; TRBD2 is the table's D call, not checked against the DNA. TRBV21-1 is listed as a pseudogene. The sample consisted of T cells isolated from PBMCs. CDR3 sequence: CASSSGTSGRSDEQFF. In DNA, the CDR3 is TGTGCCAGCAGCAGTGGGACTAGCGGGAGGTCGGATGAGCAGTTCTTC.